Each of the 18 T cell receptor beta chains below was sequenced from the same sample in a study of blood T cell repertoires in COVID-19. The repertoire was sequenced with immunoSEQ multiplex PCR; TCRdb's copy has only in-frame clones and lacks some. The sample contains approximately 200,000 clones, 75% to 90% of which appear only once. Sequenced material: peripheral blood. The source is a human donor in a cohort sampled during active COVID-19.

The chain has TRBV7-2 and TRBJ2-7; 11 bases line up with TRBD2. Germline V lookup: CDR1 SGHTA, CDR2 FQGNSA. V dropped 5 bases and J dropped 3; count of bases not matched to a gene: 6. CDR3 length: 15 amino acids. In DNA, the CDR3 is TGTGCCAGCAGCGTAACAGGACTAGCGGGCTACGAGCAGTACTTC. Translating it yields CASSVTGLAGYEQYF. The full variable domain, completed using reference TRBV7-2 and TRBJ2-7, is GAGVSQSPSNKVTEKGKDVELRCDPISGHTALYWYRQSLGQGLEFLIYFQGNSAPDKSGLPSDRFSAERTGGSVSTLTIQRTQQEDSAVYLCASSVTGLAGYEQYFGPGTRLTVT.

V is TRBV28 and J is TRBJ2-2, with TRBD2 matching over 8 bases. Per germline, CDR1 MDHEN and CDR2 SYDVKM. CDR3 length: 17 residues. The trim removed 9 bases at V and 7 bases at J, leaving 19 bases unmatched. The CDR3 protein is CASSSPGTRSAHGELFF. Here the CDR3 DNA reads TGTGCCAGTTCAAGTCCCGGGACTAGGTCGGCGCACGGGGAGCTGTTTTTT.

The rearrangement links TRBV5-4 to TRBJ1-2; D ambiguous. Trimming left V 0 bases short and J 4 bases short, with 10 bases between. Germline V CDR1 and CDR2: SGHNT, YYREEE (reference sequence). The CDR3 spans 14 residues. The CDR3 nucleotides read TGTGCCAGCAGCTTGGGGGAGGGCCTCTATGGCTACACCTTC. This translates into CASSLGEGLYGYTF. Together with reference TRBV5-4 and TRBJ1-2, the CDR3 gives the full variable domain: ETGVTQSPTHLIKTRGQQVTLRCSSQSGHNTVSWYQQALGQGPQFIFQYYREEENGRGNFPPRFSGLQFPNYSSELNVNALELDDSALYLCASSLGEGLYGYTFGSGTRLTVV.

The V call is TRBV18, the J call TRBJ2-7; 10 bases match TRBD1. Looked up from germline, CDR1 is KGHSH and CDR2 is LQKENI. V shed 4 bases and J 4 bases; nucleotides not matched to a gene: 7. The CDR3 spans 15 residues. The CDR3 here is CASSLDRGGPYEQYF. CDR3 nucleotides: TGTGCCAGCTCACTGGACAGGGGGGGGCCATACGAGCAGTACTTC.

This clone showed up just a few times. The gene calls are TRBV18 and TRBJ1-1; unclear D gene. The V end lost 8 bases, the J end lost 0 bases, and 10 bases lay between the germline ends. Germline V lookup: CDR1 KGHSH, CDR2 LQKENI. This CDR3 has 13 amino acids. As DNA, the CDR3 is TGTGCCAGCCGCGGGCGGATGAACACTGAAGCTTTCTTT. Translation: CASRGRMNTEAFF.

V usage is TRBV30 and J usage is TRBJ2-1; no firm D call. This CDR3 comprises 15 residues. V was clipped by 2 bases and J by 2 bases, with 13 bases between them. The germline CDR1 and CDR2 sequences are GTSNPN and SVGIG (reference sequence). In DNA, the CDR3 is TGTGCCTGGAGTCGTAACTGGTCACCCTACAATGAGCAGTTCTTC. It translates to CAWSRNWSPYNEQFF.

The chain joins TRBV18 to TRBJ2-7; 9 bases align to TRBD1. The length of the CDR3 is 15 residues. The ends lost 4 bases at V and 6 bases at J; junction bases unmatched: 10. Germline CDR1 KGHSH, CDR2 LQKENI. The DNA of the CDR3 is TGTGCCAGCTCACGCGGGACGGGACAGGGAGGCGAGCAGTACTTC. Its translation: CASSRGTGQGGEQYF.

This clone was seen a handful of times. The chain employs TRBV5-6 and TRBJ2-7; a possible D gene is TRBD1 (6 bases). The V end was cut by 6 bases, the J end by 1 base, with 11 bases between. This CDR3 is built from 13 residues. Germline values: CDR1 SGHDT, CDR2 YYEEEE. CDR3 sequence: CASTLRGSYEQYF. The CDR3 DNA reads TGTGCCAGCACCCTGAGGGGGTCCTACGAGCAGTACTTC.

This clone was seen a handful of times. The chain has TRBV6-6 and TRBJ1-2, with 7 bases that match TRBD1. Per the germline V gene, CDR1 is MNHNY and CDR2 is SVGAGI (reference sequence). This CDR3 is built from 15 residues. Trimming cost V 8 bases and J 4 bases; bases outside gene matches: 13. CDR3 loop: CASASRGTVIYGYTF. The CDR3 bases are TGTGCCAGCGCTTCCCGCGGGACAGTCATCTATGGCTACACCTTC.

This clone is termed medium-sized. This chain joins TRBV28 and TRBJ1-6; no clear D. The V and J ends lost 8 bases and 5 bases respectively, with 13 bases between them. This CDR3 has 14 amino acids. CDR1 is MDHEN and CDR2 is SYDVKM in the germline V gene. CDR3 bases: TGTGCCAGCGGCCCGGAGGGCCATAATTCACCCCTCCACTTT. Protein: CASGPEGHNSPLHF.

The gene calls are TRBV9 and TRBJ2-1; TRBD2 matches at 8 bases. V shed 0 bases, J shed 8 bases, and the junction held 13 bases outside the gene matches. This CDR3 region has 17 residues. Germline V CDR1 and CDR2: SGDLS, YYNGEE. CDR3 residues: CASSVAGGGFSGDEQFF. CDR3 nucleotides: TGTGCCAGCAGCGTAGCGGGAGGGGGGTTTAGCGGTGATGAGCAGTTCTTC.

This chain joins TRBV30 and TRBJ2-1, with TRBD2 matching over 12 bases. Germline CDR1 reads GTSNPN; CDR2 reads SVGIG (reference sequence). The CDR3 has 15 residues. The V segment lost 5 bases and the J segment 6 bases; nucleotides outside the gene matches: 8. CDR3 in DNA: TGTGCCTGGGGGAGGCTAGCGGGAGGGGGCAATGAGCAGTTCTTC. Amino acid sequence: CAWGRLAGGGNEQFF.

Only one count was recorded for this clone. This chain joins TRBV19 and TRBJ2-6; 9 bases are a match to TRBD2. Germline V gives CDR1 LNHDA, CDR2 SQIVND (reference sequence). The CDR3 is 18 amino acids. J gave up 0 bases and V 1 base, and 4 bases lay outside the gene matches. The CDR3 coding sequence is TGTGCCAGTAGTATAGGGGCGGGAGGGCCCTCTGGGGCCAACGTCCTGACTTTC. Its protein is CASSIGAGGPSGANVLTF.

This chain uses TRBV27 with TRBJ1-2; D is undetermined. Trimming left V 5 bases short and J 4 bases short, with 14 bases between. This CDR3 region has 14 residues. Per germline, CDR1 MNHEY and CDR2 SMNVEV (reference sequence). In DNA, the CDR3 is TGTGCCAGCAGTACCCGGAGCGGGGTCTATGGCTACACCTTC. Its protein is CASSTRSGVYGYTF.

The J gene is TRBJ2-7, the V gene TRBV21-1; the DNA was not used to check the table's D call, TRBD2. TRBV21-1 is noted as a pseudogene. There are 13 residues in the CDR3. The CDR3 is CASIRRSNYEQYF. CDR3 sequence (DNA): TGTGCCAGCATACGGCGGTCGAACTACGAGCAGTACTTC.

Points on this clone: In the same sample, other DNA sequences code for this CDR3. The chain is built from TRBV27 and TRBJ2-7; 10 nucleotides line up with TRBD2. This CDR3 comprises 14 residues. Losses at the gene ends were 3 bases for V and 2 bases for J; bases not matched to a gene: 1. The germline gives CDR1 MNHEY, CDR2 SMNVEV (reference sequence). The CDR3 spells CASSFLAGAYEQYF. The CDR3 DNA reads TGTGCCAGCAGTTTCCTAGCGGGAGCCTACGAGCAGTACTTC.

This clone showed up just a few times. This chain joins TRBV7-2 and TRBJ2-6, with D unclear. V lost 8 bases to trimming and J lost 8 bases, with 10 bases between them. Germline V gives CDR1 SGHTA, CDR2 FQGNSA. The length of the CDR3 is 12 residues. The CDR3 loop is CASGQRSNVLTF. DNA of the CDR3: TGTGCCAGCGGCCAACGATCCAACGTCCTGACTTTC. The whole variable domain, filled in from reference TRBV7-2 and TRBJ2-6, reads GAGVSQSPSNKVTEKGKDVELRCDPISGHTALYWYRQSLGQGLEFLIYFQGNSAPDKSGLPSDRFSAERTGGSVSTLTIQRTQQEDSAVYLCASGQRSNVLTFGAGSRLTVL.

The chain joins TRBV6-5 to TRBJ1-2; a possible D gene is TRBD1 (5 bases). CDR3 length equals 14 residues. Deletions cut 0 bases from V and 5 bases from J, with 10 bases between. Germline CDR1 reads MNHEY; CDR2 reads SVGAGI. For the CDR3, the DNA is TGTGCCAGCAGTTACTCGGACATGCCTTATGGCTACACCTTC. Translation: CASSYSDMPYGYTF.